The sample holds many counts of the clone carrying this T cell receptor beta chain. Hyperthyroidism patients were newly diagnosed, under 2 months' duration, aged 18 to 65. Ineligible for inclusion were patients with other autoimmune diseases, uncontrolled infections, pregnancy or lactation. These data come from a study of Graves' ophthalmopathy and Graves' hyperthyroidism. Transcripts of RNA were the source for amplifying TCR beta CDR3 regions. An initial RT-PCR round employing HTBI primers preceded a second-round multiplex PCR. TCRdb recomputed calls from the multiplex PCR reads with MiXCR, one row per CDR3 protein. The sample has around 1,200,000 distinct CDR3 sequences, 35% to 40% seen once. CDR3 length: 12 amino acids. Deletions cut 2 bases from V and 8 bases from J, with 12 bases between. The germline V gene has CDR1 SQVTM and CDR2 ANQGSEA.

The sequencing input was peripheral blood or thyroid tissue (not recorded which). The rearrangement uses TRBV29-1 and TRBJ1-2, with D possibly being TRBD1 (6 bases). The origin of this receptor is an adult man with Graves' hyperthyroidism. CDR3 DNA: TGCAGCGTTGAATCGGGGGCTAAGGGCTACACCTTC. Protein product: CSVESGAKGYTF.